Listed below are T cell receptor beta chains from one sample, sequenced in a study of blood T cell repertoires in COVID-19. The protocol was immunoSEQ multiplex PCR, while the TCRdb copy is restricted to in-frame clones and leaves out a portion. The table records 200,000 or so clones, 84% of them present only once. The sequenced sample was peripheral blood. These receptors were taken from a human donor in a cohort sampled during active COVID-19. The CDR3 runs from the conserved cysteine through the conserved F or W. D genes are given only for firm matches. Size tells how often a clone was seen (once, few, many) or the class of an expanded clone, and some rows leave it out.

j_call v_call clone_size d_call cdr3_aa cdr3_nt
TRBJ1-2 TRBV28 NA TRBD1 CASNLQGADGYTF TGTGCCAGCAACCTACAGGGGGCGGACGGCTACACCTTC
TRBJ2-7 TRBV28 NA NA CASRIGASYEQYF TGTGCCAGCAGGATAGGGGCCTCCTACGAGCAGTACTTC
TRBJ2-3 TRBV11-2 NA NA CASSSVLADTQYF TGTGCCAGCAGCTCCGTTTTGGCCGATACGCAGTATTTT
TRBJ1-1 TRBV27 NA NA CASSYSSAHTEAFF TGTGCCAGCAGTTACTCAAGTGCACACACTGAAGCTTTCTTT
TRBJ2-2 TRBV27 NA TRBD2 CASSSWTSGTGELFF TGTGCCAGCAGTTCCTGGACTAGCGGCACCGGGGAGCTGTTTTTT
TRBJ2-1 TRBV24-1 once NA CATSFSNEQFF TGTGCCACCAGTTTCTCGAATGAGCAGTTCTTC
TRBJ2-1 TRBV5-1 few TRBD2 CASSSGTSGSAQQFF TGCGCCAGCAGCTCCGGGACTAGCGGGTCAGCTCAGCAGTTCTTC
TRBJ2-7 TRBV28 NA NA CASSFQTRTVYEQYF TGTGCCAGCAGTTTCCAAACCCGGACAGTCTACGAGCAGTACTTC
TRBJ1-5 TRBV7-9 NA TRBD1 CASSIGQGGQPQHF TGTGCCAGCAGCATCGGACAGGGCGGTCAGCCCCAGCATTTT
TRBJ2-7 TRBV5-1 NA TRBD1 CASSLGVGGGLNYEQYF TGCGCCAGCAGCTTGGGAGTAGGGGGCGGGTTGAATTACGAGCAGTACTTC
TRBJ1-6 TRBV5-1 NA TRBD1 CASSSGQDYNSPLHF TGCGCCAGCAGCTCGGGACAGGACTATAATTCACCCCTCCACTTT
TRBJ1-5 TRBV6-4 NA NA CASSDSGADNQPQHF TGTGCCAGCAGTGACTCGGGTGCGGACAATCAGCCCCAGCATTTT
TRBJ2-1 TRBV12-3/TRBV12-4 NA NA CASSQASNEQFF TGTGCCAGCAGTCAGGCTTCCAATGAGCAGTTCTTC
TRBJ1-1 TRBV4-2 NA TRBD1 CASSQVFAGGGTEAFF TGTGCCAGCAGCCAAGTGTTTGCAGGGGGCGGTACTGAAGCTTTCTTT
TRBJ2-5 TRBV7-8 NA TRBD2 CASSTLAGSRAGQTQYF TGTGCCAGCAGCACCTTAGCGGGGTCGCGGGCGGGTCAGACCCAGTACTTC
TRBJ2-2 TRBV5-1 once NA CASRNRTHTGELFF TGCGCCAGCAGGAACAGAACTCACACCGGGGAGCTGTTTTTT
TRBJ1-5 TRBV25-1 NA NA CASSVNSNQPQHF TGTGCCAGCAGTGTTAATAGCAATCAGCCCCAGCATTTT
TRBJ2-2 TRBV27 NA NA CASSRDRMRNTGELFF TGTGCCAGCAGTCGTGACAGAATGAGAAACACCGGGGAGCTGTTTTTT
TRBJ2-2 TRBV5-1 NA TRBD2 CASSSLAGGGDTGELFF TGCGCCAGCAGCTCACTAGCGGGAGGGGGCGACACCGGGGAGCTGTTTTTT
TRBJ1-6 TRBV10-2 NA NA CASGHFGEYNSPLHF TGCGCCAGCGGCCATTTCGGGGAATATAATTCACCCCTCCACTTT